This TCR beta chain is drawn from a study of blood T cell repertoires in COVID-19. Study at large: PBMCs, B-cell-depleted T cells, or T cells provided the cDNA or gDNA that made up the material.

The CDR3 consists of 16 residues. From germline, CDR1 is SGHTA and CDR2 FQGNSA. Trimming removed 2 bases at V and 8 bases at J, with 19 bases between. TCRdb keeps only in-frame clones here, not all; method: immunoSEQ multiplex PCR. The data hold some 120,000 clones, with 71% observed a single time. The clonotype comes from a human donor with acute or convalescent COVID-19. The donor label of this sample is uncertain. The sequenced sample was peripheral blood. This chain joins TRBV7-2 and TRBJ2-1; possible D gene TRBD2, 7 bases. The CDR3 bases are TGTGCCAGCAGCTTATTAGGGGGGGGCCCAGGGGATGAGCAGTTCTTC. It specifies CASSLLGGGPGDEQFF.